This TCR beta chain derives from a study of naive and memory T cell subsets (dated by TCRdb to between 2016 and 2019). Notes on the research overall: The study applied an open-source, UMI-based TCR alpha and beta sequencing pipeline to sorted naive and memory peripheral blood T cell subsets. Complete agreement was observed between the functional CMV T cell responses and the IgG serology results. RNA was DNase-treated and reverse transcribed with TCR constant-region primers, mostly using SuperScript III. Findings and caveats that apply to the study as a whole: RNA-based TCR counts may be affected by expression changes linked to T cell activation and differentiation. A clonotype was defined as a single alpha or beta chain sequence rather than as a paired alpha/beta receptor. Naive repertoires, especially CD8, contained a few larger clonotypes, possibly memory cells re-expressing CD45RA. The abundance of TCRs followed a power law with an exponent that differed between naive and memory subsets yet stayed consistent across the three individuals. Following error correction, more than 95% of naive TCR sequences occurred only once, which made naive abundance distributions much steeper than those of memory subsets. The repertoire findings for the naive and memory subsets could not be validated against a ground truth, as none was available. In both CD4 and CD8 cells, a rise in Gini index and a fall in Shannon and inverse Simpson diversity were observed from naive through CM, EM and EMRA.

TCR alpha and beta chain libraries were amplified separately from the second PCR step onward. CMV status of each donor was established by measuring IFNgamma production from CD4+ T cells after fresh PBMCs were stimulated overnight with CMV viral lysate. Miltenyi beads were used first to positively select CD4 T cells, and CD8 T cells were then positively selected from the CD4-negative fraction. Cells were stained for CD3, CD4, CD8, CD45RA, CD27 and a live/dead dye and were sorted on a BD Aria II into four subsets based on CD45RA and CD27. Blood came from a few healthy volunteers, each fractionated into CD4 and CD8 T cells and then into four differentiation subsets. Around 120 ml of peripheral blood was collected from each donor, and PBMC were isolated from the blood using Ficoll-Paque PLUS density-gradient centrifugation. The sorted cells were lysed in RLT buffer, after which RNA was extracted using a Qiagen RNeasy kit and kept at -80 degrees C.

The germline V gene provides CDR1 MNHNS and CDR2 SASEGT. There are 15 amino acids in the CDR3, from cysteine to phenylalanine inclusive. The only DNA kept is the CDR3, 45 bases in frame from the first base. In the case of this clonotype: It has no known antigen specificity. A read error may account for a junction end that differs from germline.

The library was built by means of UMI-ligation and nested PCR. The beta constant-region primer consisted of an equimolar mixture of two oligonucleotides that together covered TRBC1 and TRBC2. A single-stranded oligonucleotide containing the SP2 primer and a 12-nucleotide UMI was joined to the 3' end of the cDNA by T4 RNA ligase 1. Four rounds of PCR were used to amplify ligated cDNA, with nested alpha and beta constant-region primers being used together with the SP2 primer. Incubation of the ligation reaction lasted about 19-24 hours at 16 degrees C. PCR2 was usually performed as a SYBR Green qPCR and halted at a preset threshold so that over-amplification would not occur. Agencourt AMPure XP magnetic beads were used for all purifications after the first. Libraries were quantified by Qubit and checked on a TapeStation, with a main peak expected near 650 bp. The pooled libraries were sequenced on an Illumina MiSeq using v2 2x251 paired-end kits, which usually yielded about 0.85-2 million reads per sample. Each sample was pooled at about 4 nM, and roughly 4.5-8% PhiX was included to help cluster recognition. In the source study's methods: FASTQ reads processed by Demultiplexor were assigned V and J genes by Decombinator through tag matching that tolerated a single base-pair mismatch. Collapsinator relied on UMIs to fix sequencing errors as well as frequency errors caused by PCR heterogeneity. TCRs were translated and CDR3s were extracted from the conserved cysteine to the FGXG phenylalanine by CDR3Translator, with non-productive sequences being flagged. Gini, Shannon entropy and inverse Simpson indices were calculated on repertoires that had been subsampled to equal numbers of UMI-defined TCRs. Power-law fits to clonotype abundance distributions were performed by maximum likelihood within the linear range. For one naive CD8 sample, the pipeline and MIGEC produced similar UMI counts, unique TCR numbers and clonal distributions. In one analysis, naive TCRs also found in any memory subset of the same donor were removed from the naive repertoire. Repertoires were searched for around 7,300 CMV-associated CDR3 sequences compiled from VDJdb and a published dataset. TCRdb redid the processing of the public reads, applying fastp at Q25 and MiXCR, and retained in-frame beta chains. Duplicate CDR3 protein sequences are folded into a single record with the most common DNA and genes. The V and J calls come from TCRdb's annotation, not from the publication. The sample table lists about 150,000 distinct CDR3 sequences, about 17% of them with a count of one. The ten biggest clones cover approximately 0.15% of the sample.

Material: naive CD4+ T cells from blood. The cell subset or site label on this specimen signifies: naive T cells, CD45RA high CD27+. The receptor was isolated from a human donor in good health. Here the chain combines TRBV6-1 and TRBJ2-7; a tentative D call is TRBD2 (6 bases match). The nucleotide sequence is given as TGTGCCAGCAGCCATGAAGGGACGGCGGGGTACGAGCGGTACTTC. This encodes CASSHEGTAGYERYF.